These T cell receptor beta chains were read from a single sample in a study of identical twins. MiXCR, run by TCRdb on the 5' RACE reads, gives a single entry per CDR3 protein. The data show approximately 500,000 distinct CDR3 sequences, with more than 20% seen just once and about 2.9% held by the top ten. These data are also associated with another study on T cells expressing NK-cell markers.

The source material was CD4+ T cells sorted from blood. Receptors originate from a woman younger than 35 in good health. Both conserved end residues are part of each CDR3.

V gene	J gene	CDR3 protein
TRBV6-1	TRBJ2-5	CASSEGWRFAQETQYF
TRBV5-6	TRBJ2-1	CASSATEKYNEQFF
TRBV5-1	TRBJ2-2	CASSLAGRAMNTGELFF
TRBV20-1	TRBJ1-1	CSAREINTEAFF
TRBV12-3/TRBV12-4	TRBJ1-3	CASSFGGSGNTIYF
TRBV28	TRBJ1-2	CASRGRGDSYGYTF
TRBV12-3/TRBV12-4	TRBJ2-4	CASSFGFVQYF
TRBV11-2	TRBJ2-5	CASSLEGTQTQYF
TRBV2	TRBJ2-5	CASTDPLGTLETQYF
TRBV24-1	TRBJ2-3	CATSTPTSTDTQYF
TRBV5-6	TRBJ2-2	CASSSKRTGRTGELFF
TRBV4-3	TRBJ2-1	CASSHGGRYNEQFF
TRBV7-9	TRBJ1-2	CASSPQGQGASGYTF
TRBV20-1	TRBJ2-5	CSASRGGSLETQYF
TRBV5-1	TRBJ1-1	CASSLFLTGGTEAFF
TRBV6-1	TRBJ2-1	CASSTQAGSYNEQFF
TRBV25-1	TRBJ2-7	CASSTRAHYEQYF
TRBV3-1	TRBJ2-1	CASSQDRVAAYNEQFF
TRBV12-3/TRBV12-4	TRBJ1-5	CASSSLLGQPQHF
TRBV20-1	TRBJ2-1	CSASRSGVAGGDEQFF
TRBV12-3/TRBV12-4	TRBJ1-6	CASSLKRVLYSPLHF
TRBV4-3	TRBJ1-2	CASSQGQDNYGYTF
TRBV4-3	TRBJ1-1	CASSPQPEDRGFSEAFF
TRBV7-9	TRBJ2-1	CASSLDGGWIKEQFF
TRBV2	TRBJ2-4	CASSALAGGPAMYF
TRBV7-9	TRBJ1-4	CASSLSWEKLFF
TRBV6-4	TRBJ1-5	CASSGKLTRQPQHF
TRBV30	TRBJ1-1	CAWTLTYSTEAFF
TRBV12-3/TRBV12-4	TRBJ2-1	CASRRGGGGGNEQFF
TRBV10-1	TRBJ2-1	CASSAGTGARSYNEQFF
TRBV2	TRBJ2-1	CASRGLKAREQFF
TRBV6-5	TRBJ1-5	CASSYGPYSNQPQHF